This is a list of T cell receptor beta chains from one sample in a study of blood T cell repertoires in COVID-19. Profiling relied on immunoSEQ multiplex PCR, and the TCRdb table lists in-frame clones only, not all of them. The table lists 54,000 or so clones, roughly 82% of them singletons. Sequences were obtained from peripheral blood. All receptors come from a woman over 75 with acute or convalescent COVID-19. Each CDR3 is given with its conserved first and last residue. D genes are given only for firm matches. Size is stated for part of the rows, as once, few or many counts, or as a class when the clone is expanded.

J gene | D gene | V gene | clone size | CDR3 protein | CDR3 DNA
TRBJ1-2 | - | TRBV28 | - | CASTQVGGRLTGYTF | TGTGCCAGCACGCAGGTGGGGGGACGCCTCACTGGCTACACCTTC
TRBJ1-5 | - | TRBV3-1/TRBV3-2 | - | CASSHGANQPQHF | TGTGCCAGCAGCCACGGAGCCAATCAGCCCCAGCATTTT
TRBJ2-1 | - | TRBV3-1/TRBV3-2 | - | CASSQGSINEQFF | TGTGCCAGCAGCCAGGGCTCGATAAATGAGCAGTTCTTC
TRBJ1-2 | TRBD1 | TRBV6-1 | - | CASSEPTGGPYGYTF | TGTGCCAGCAGTGAACCAACAGGGGGCCCCTATGGCTACACCTTC
TRBJ2-1 | TRBD2 | TRBV3-1/TRBV3-2 | few | CASSQVPGGEQFF | TGTGCCAGCAGCCAAGTACCGGGAGGGGAGCAGTTCTTC
TRBJ2-2 | TRBD2 | TRBV4-1 | - | CASSPSGRAGTGELFF | TGCGCCAGCAGCCCAAGCGGGAGGGCCGGAACCGGGGAGCTGTTTTTT
TRBJ2-7 | - | TRBV29-1 | once | CSVGRRGHSYEQYF | TGCAGCGTTGGGCGGCGGGGGCACTCCTACGAGCAGTACTTC
TRBJ2-2 | TRBD1 | TRBV4-1 | - | CATAPGTVNTGELFF | TGCGCCACCGCACCCGGGACAGTGAACACCGGGGAGCTGTTTTTT
TRBJ1-3 | - | TRBV28 | once | CASTQGFGNTIYF | TGTGCCAGCACCCAGGGGTTCGGAAACACCATATATTTT
TRBJ2-1 | TRBD2 | TRBV5-1 | - | CASSLAGAGGYNEQFF | TGCGCCAGCAGCTTGGCCGGAGCGGGAGGGTACAATGAGCAGTTCTTC
TRBJ2-3 | - | TRBV10-1 | once | CASSDSGVDTQYF | TGCGCCAGCAGTGATTCGGGAGTGGATACGCAGTATTTT
TRBJ1-2 | - | TRBV12-3/TRBV12-4 | - | CASSFQGIDGYTF | TGTGCCAGCAGTTTTCAGGGTATCGATGGCTACACCTTC
TRBJ1-1 | - | TRBV3-1/TRBV3-2 | - | CASSQVPGAATEAFF | TGTGCCAGCAGCCAAGTCCCAGGGGCGGCCACTGAAGCTTTCTTT
TRBJ2-1 | - | TRBV9 | - | CASSVESGVFDEQFF | TGTGCCAGCAGCGTAGAGTCAGGGGTTTTTGATGAGCAGTTCTTC
TRBJ1-5 | TRBD1 | TRBV5-5 | - | CASSIGQGLNQPQHF | TGTGCCAGCAGCATTGGACAGGGCCTTAATCAGCCCCAGCATTTT
TRBJ2-3 | - | TRBV11-1 | - | CASSLGTASTDTQYF | TGTGCCAGCAGCTTAGGGACAGCTAGCACAGATACGCAGTATTTT
TRBJ1-2 | - | TRBV7-3 | - | CASSSSRQDGYTF | TGTGCCAGCAGCTCCTCTAGACAGGATGGCTACACCTTC
TRBJ2-7 | TRBD1 | TRBV7-8 | - | CASRPGQRGLREQYF | TGTGCCAGCAGACCGGGACAGAGAGGGCTTCGGGAGCAGTACTTC
TRBJ2-3 | TRBD2 | TRBV19 | - | CASSDSGTRRSDTQYF | TGTGCCAGTTCCGACTCCGGGACTAGGCGTTCAGATACGCAGTATTTT
TRBJ1-6 | - | TRBV5-4 | once | CASSLGVPEVNSPLHF | TGTGCCAGCAGCTTGGGCGTCCCCGAGGTGAATTCACCCCTCCACTTT
TRBJ1-1 | TRBD1 | TRBV10-2 | - | CASIDPGTGIYEAFF | TGCGCCAGCATCGATCCGGGGACAGGGATATATGAAGCTTTCTTT
TRBJ2-7 | TRBD2 | TRBV7-3 | - | CASSTSGGIQEQYF | TGTGCCAGCAGCACTAGCGGGGGGATCCAGGAGCAGTACTTC
TRBJ2-3 | - | TRBV2 | once | CASKGLSTTDTQYF | TGTGCCAGCAAGGGACTTTCAACGACAGATACGCAGTATTTT
TRBJ2-7 | TRBD1 | TRBV4-2 | - | CASSQGTGDYEQYF | TGTGCCAGCAGCCAAGGGACAGGGGACTACGAGCAGTACTTC
TRBJ2-3 | - | TRBV7-6 | - | CASSLRSLGESTDTQYF | TGTGCCAGCAGCTTAAGGAGTCTCGGGGAAAGCACAGATACGCAGTATTTT
TRBJ2-7 | - | TRBV28 | - | CASSSSLPSYEQYF | TGTGCCAGCAGTTCCTCACTTCCCTCCTACGAGCAGTACTTC
TRBJ2-7 | - | TRBV5-5 | - | CASSLGGFPGVHYEQYF | TGTGCCAGCAGCTTGGGAGGGTTCCCAGGGGTTCACTACGAGCAGTACTTC
TRBJ1-5 | TRBD1 | TRBV2 | - | CASTPDRVGQPQHF | TGTGCCAGCACCCCAGACAGGGTTGGACAGCCCCAGCATTTT
TRBJ2-7 | TRBD1 | TRBV5-4 | - | CASTLGDSETYEQYF | TGTGCCAGCACCTTAGGGGACAGCGAGACCTACGAGCAGTACTTC
TRBJ2-1 | - | TRBV30 | - | CAWRRQAAGEQFF | TGTGCCTGGAGACGACAGGCTGCTGGTGAGCAGTTCTTC
TRBJ1-2 | TRBD1 | TRBV5-1 | - | CASSPQTGGGNGYTF | TGCGCCAGCAGCCCCCAAACAGGGGGCGGAAATGGCTACACCTTC